The T cell receptor beta chain under discussion was sequenced for a study of T cell changes during pregnancy in multiple sclerosis. The CDR3 sequence is 15 residues long. V lost 6 bases, J lost 3 bases, and 18 bases lay in between. CDR1 and CDR2 from the germline V gene are ENHRY and SYGVKD. This clone was counted once. Libraries were prepared by immunoSEQ multiplex PCR; TCRdb keeps only in-frame clonotypes and omits some of them. This table holds tens of thousands of clones, less than 95% found once. This clonotype originated in a female donor with multiple sclerosis, enrolled in a pregnancy study. The specimen was CD8+ T cells from peripheral blood mononuclear cells, collected before pregnancy. The chain uses TRBV10-3 and TRBJ2-7; D remains ambiguous. The CDR3 DNA reads TGTGCCATCAGCGCGGAAAGTATGACTCTCTACGAGCAGTACTTC. Amino acids: CAISAESMTLYEQYF.